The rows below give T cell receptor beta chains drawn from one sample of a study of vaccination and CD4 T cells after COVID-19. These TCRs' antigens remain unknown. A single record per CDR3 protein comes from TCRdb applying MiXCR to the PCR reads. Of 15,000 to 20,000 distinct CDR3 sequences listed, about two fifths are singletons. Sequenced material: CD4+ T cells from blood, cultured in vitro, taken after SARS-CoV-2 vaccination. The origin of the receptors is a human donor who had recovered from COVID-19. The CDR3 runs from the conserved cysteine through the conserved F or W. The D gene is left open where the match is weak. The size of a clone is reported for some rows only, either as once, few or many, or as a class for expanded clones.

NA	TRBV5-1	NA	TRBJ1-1	TGCGCCAGCAGGAGGAGTCAGAACACTGAAGCTTTCTTT	CASRRSQNTEAFF
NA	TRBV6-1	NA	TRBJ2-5	TGTGCCAGCAGTGCCCGGGCCGCTCTGACCCAAGAGACCCAGTACTTC	CASSARAALTQETQYF
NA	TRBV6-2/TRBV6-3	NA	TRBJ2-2	TGTGCCAGCAGTAAGCCACTAGGCCACGGGGAGCTGTTTTTT	CASSKPLGHGELFF
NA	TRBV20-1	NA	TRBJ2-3	TGCAGTGCAAGGACCCACGGCACAGATACGCAGTATTTT	CSARTHGTDTQYF
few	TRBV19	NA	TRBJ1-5	TGTGCCAGTCAAGGGAGTGGCAATCAGCCCCAGCATTTT	CASQGSGNQPQHF
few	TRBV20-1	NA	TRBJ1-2	TGCAGTGCTTCTAGATACGGGGGTGGTGGCTACACCTTC	CSASRYGGGGYTF
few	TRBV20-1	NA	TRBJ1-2	TGCAGCCCTTGGGGTTTTAACTATGGCTACACCTTC	CSPWGFNYGYTF
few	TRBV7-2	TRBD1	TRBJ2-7	TGTGCCAGCAGCCAGGGACAGGGGGCATACGAGCAGTACTTC	CASSQGQGAYEQYF
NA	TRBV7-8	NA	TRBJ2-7	TGTGCCAGCAGCTTAGGGGGGAACTACGAGCAGTACTTC	CASSLGGNYEQYF
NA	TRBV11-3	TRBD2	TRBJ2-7	TGTGCCAGCAGCCCCCAAGGGAGGGGAAGGTACGAGCAGTACTTC	CASSPQGRGRYEQYF
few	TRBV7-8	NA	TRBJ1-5	TGTGCCAGCAGCCCGCTCGGGGGCATCAATCAGCCCCAGCATTTT	CASSPLGGINQPQHF
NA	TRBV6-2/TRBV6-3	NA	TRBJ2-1	TGTGCCAGCAACCTACGGGGTTACAATGAGCAGTTCTTC	CASNLRGYNEQFF
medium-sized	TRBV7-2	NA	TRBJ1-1	TGTGCCAGCAGCTTAGTGGTGAACACTGAAGCTTTCTTT	CASSLVVNTEAFF
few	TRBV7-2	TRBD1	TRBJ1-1	TGTGCCAGCAGCCCAGGGGGGTGGGGGGGGACTGAAGCTTTCTTT	CASSPGGWGGTEAFF
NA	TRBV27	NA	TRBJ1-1	TGTGCCAGCAGTTTAATGGGGGGTGGCACTGAAGCTTTCTTT	CASSLMGGGTEAFF
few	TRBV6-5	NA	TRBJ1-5	TGTGCCAGCAGTTACTCGTCGGGAGCTCAGCCCCAGCATTTT	CASSYSSGAQPQHF
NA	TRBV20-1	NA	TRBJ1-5	TGCAGTGCTAGAGATTGGGGTCAGCCCCAGCATTTT	CSARDWGQPQHF
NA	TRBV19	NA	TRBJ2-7	TGTGCCAGTCGGGGCGGATCCTACGAGCAGTACTTC	CASRGGSYEQYF
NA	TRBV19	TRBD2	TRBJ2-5	TGTGCCAGTAGCCCGGGGGGATCGGGCCAAGAGACCCAGTACTTC	CASSPGGSGQETQYF
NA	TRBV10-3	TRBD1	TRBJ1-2	TGTGCCATCAGTGAGACCTCACAGGGGGCAAACTATGGCTACACCTTC	CAISETSQGANYGYTF
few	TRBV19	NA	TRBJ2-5	TGTGCCAGTAGTACGGACTCTGAAGAGACCCAGTACTTC	CASSTDSEETQYF
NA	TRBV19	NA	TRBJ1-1	TGTGCCAGTAGTAGGAGGGAGCGGGACACTGAAGCTTTCTTT	CASSRRERDTEAFF
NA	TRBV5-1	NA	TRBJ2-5	TGCGCCAGCAGCTTGGCGGGGCGAGGGGCAAGCGAGACCCAGTACTTC	CASSLAGRGASETQYF
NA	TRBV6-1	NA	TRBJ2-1	TGTGCCAGCAAACCGGGACCCGGCTACAATGAGCAGTTCTTC	CASKPGPGYNEQFF
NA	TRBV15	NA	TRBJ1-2	TGTGCCACCAGGAAGGGCAGGTCAATAAACTATGGCTACACCTTC	CATRKGRSINYGYTF
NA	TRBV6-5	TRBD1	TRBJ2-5	TGTGCCAGCAGTTCGACAGGGGTACGGGAGACCCAGTACTTC	CASSSTGVRETQYF
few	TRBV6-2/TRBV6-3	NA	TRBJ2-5	TGTGCCAGCAACCACGGTTCCAAGGAGACCCAGTACTTC	CASNHGSKETQYF
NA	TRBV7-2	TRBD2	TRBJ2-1	TGTGCCAGCAGCACGAAAACTAGCGGGCCTCTGAGGGACAATGAGCAGTTCTTC	CASSTKTSGPLRDNEQFF
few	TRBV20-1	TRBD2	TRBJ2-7	TGCAGTGCTAGAGAGAGCGGGAAACGATACGAGCAGTACTTC	CSARESGKRYEQYF
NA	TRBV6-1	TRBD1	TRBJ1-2	TGTGCCAGCAGTGAACGGGACAGGGGAAGCTACACCTTC	CASSERDRGSYTF
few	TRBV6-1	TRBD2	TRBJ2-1	TGTGCCAGCAGTGTGACTAGCGGGTTATCCTACAATGAGCAGTTCTTC	CASSVTSGLSYNEQFF
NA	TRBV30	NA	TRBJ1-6	TGTGCCTGGACCACCAATCAGAATTCACCCCTCCACTTT	CAWTTNQNSPLHF
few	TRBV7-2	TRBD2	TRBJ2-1	TGTGCCAGCGCCCGGGGGGGGTCCTACAATGAGCAGTTCTTC	CASARGGSYNEQFF
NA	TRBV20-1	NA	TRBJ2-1	TGCAGTGCTAGTTTGGACCGCCGCTCCTACAATGAGCAGTTCTTC	CSASLDRRSYNEQFF
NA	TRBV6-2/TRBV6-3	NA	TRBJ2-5	TGTGCCAGCAGCCGCCGACTAGTCTCTCACCAAGAGACCCAGTACTTC	CASSRRLVSHQETQYF
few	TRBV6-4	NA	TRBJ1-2	TGTGCCAGCAGTGACTCGGGGGGCGGCTATGGCTACACCTTC	CASSDSGGGYGYTF
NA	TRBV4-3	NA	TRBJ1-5	TGCGCCAGCAGCCAAGATTTGGGACAGCCCCAGCATTTT	CASSQDLGQPQHF
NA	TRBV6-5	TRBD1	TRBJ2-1	TGTGCCAGCAGTTACTCAGGGACAGGTACTTACAATGAGCAGTTCTTC	CASSYSGTGTYNEQFF
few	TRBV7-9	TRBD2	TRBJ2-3	TGTGCCAGCAGCTTACAGTTAGCGGGGGCGAGCACAGATACGCAGTATTTT	CASSLQLAGASTDTQYF
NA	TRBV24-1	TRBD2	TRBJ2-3	TGTGCCAGCAGTGAACAGCGGGGTAGCACAGATACGCAGTATTTT	CASSEQRGSTDTQYF
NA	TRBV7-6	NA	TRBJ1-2	TGTGCCAGCAGCGCTACGTCAAATATCCGGGACTCCTATGGCTACACCTTC	CASSATSNIRDSYGYTF
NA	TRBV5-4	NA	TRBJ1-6	TGTGCCAGCAGCTTATCGCCGGATTCACCCCTCCACTTT	CASSLSPDSPLHF